This T cell receptor (beta chain) is from a study of blood T cell repertoires in COVID-19. CDR3 size: 13 residues. Germline V CDR1 and CDR2: SGHRS, YFSETQ. V was cut by 0 bases and J by 5 bases, with 8 bases left in between. TCRdb keeps only in-frame clones here, not all; method: immunoSEQ multiplex PCR. The sample shows 120,000 to 150,000 clones, 84% of them seen only once. J is TRBJ2-5 and V is TRBV5-1; tentative D call: TRBD1 (6 bases). This sequence was found in a human donor in a cohort sampled during active COVID-19. The specimen was peripheral blood. The CDR3 here is CASSLEGEETQYF. DNA of the CDR3: TGCGCCAGCAGCTTGGAGGGGGAGGAGACCCAGTACTTC.